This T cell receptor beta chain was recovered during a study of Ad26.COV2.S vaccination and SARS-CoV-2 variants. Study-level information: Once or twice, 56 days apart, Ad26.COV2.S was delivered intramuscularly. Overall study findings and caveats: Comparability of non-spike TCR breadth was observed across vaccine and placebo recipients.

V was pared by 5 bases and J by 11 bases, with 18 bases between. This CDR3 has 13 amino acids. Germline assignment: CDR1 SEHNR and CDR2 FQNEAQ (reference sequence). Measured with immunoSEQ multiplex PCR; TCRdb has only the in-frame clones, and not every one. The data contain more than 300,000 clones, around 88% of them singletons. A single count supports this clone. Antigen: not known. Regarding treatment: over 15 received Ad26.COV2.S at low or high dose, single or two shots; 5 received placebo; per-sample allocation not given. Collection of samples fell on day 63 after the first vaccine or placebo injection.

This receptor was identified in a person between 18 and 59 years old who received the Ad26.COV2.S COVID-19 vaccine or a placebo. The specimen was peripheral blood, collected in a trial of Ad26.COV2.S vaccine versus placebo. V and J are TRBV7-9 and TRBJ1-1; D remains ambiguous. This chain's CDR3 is CASSPSAPGVAFF. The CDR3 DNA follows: TGTGCCAGCAGCCCGTCGGCCCCTGGGGTCGCTTTCTTT.